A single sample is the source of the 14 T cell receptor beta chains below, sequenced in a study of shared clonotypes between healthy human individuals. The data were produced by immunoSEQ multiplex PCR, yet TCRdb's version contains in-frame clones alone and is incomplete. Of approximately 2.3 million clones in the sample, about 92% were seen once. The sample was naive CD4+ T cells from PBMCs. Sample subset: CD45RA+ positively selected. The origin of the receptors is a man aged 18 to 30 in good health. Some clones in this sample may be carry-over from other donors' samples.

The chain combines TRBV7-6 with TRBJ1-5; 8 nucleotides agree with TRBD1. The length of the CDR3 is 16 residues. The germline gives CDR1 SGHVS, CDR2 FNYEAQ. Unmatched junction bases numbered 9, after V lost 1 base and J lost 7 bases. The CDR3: CASSLGLFDRGQPQHF. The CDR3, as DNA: TGTGCCAGCAGCTTAGGTTTGTTCGACAGGGGACAGCCCCAGCATTTT.

The CDR3 here is CASSEGPGGSYEQYF. CDR3 nucleotides: TGTGCCAGCAGTGAGGGTCCGGGGGGGTCCTACGAGCAGTACTTC. The genes are TRBV6-1 and TRBJ2-7; 8 bases align to TRBD2. This CDR3 is built from 15 residues. The J segment lost 1 base and the V segment lost 3 bases, leaving 5 bases of the junction unmatched. Germline V gene data show CDR1 as MNHNS and CDR2 as SASEGT.

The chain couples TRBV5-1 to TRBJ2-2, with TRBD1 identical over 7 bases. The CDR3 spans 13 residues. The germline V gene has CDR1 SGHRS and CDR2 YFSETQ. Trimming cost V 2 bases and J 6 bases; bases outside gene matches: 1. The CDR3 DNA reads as TGCGCCAGCAGCTTAGGGACAGCCGGGGAGCTGTTTTTT. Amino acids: CASSLGTAGELFF.

In nucleotides, the CDR3 is TGTGCCAGCAGCTTACGTTCGACAGGGAGTGGCTCAGATACGCAGTATTTT. Protein sequence: CASSLRSTGSGSDTQYF. The chain is built from TRBV7-3 and TRBJ2-3; 7 nucleotides align to TRBD1. The CDR3 has 17 residues. The V gene's germline CDR1 is SGHTA and CDR2 FQGTGA. With V trimmed by 2 bases and J by 4 bases, 12 bases remained unmatched.

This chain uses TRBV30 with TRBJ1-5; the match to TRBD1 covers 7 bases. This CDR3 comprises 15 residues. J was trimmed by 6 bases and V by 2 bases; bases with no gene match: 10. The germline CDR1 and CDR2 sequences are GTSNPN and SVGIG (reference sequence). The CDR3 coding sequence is TGTGCCTGGAGTCCACTACAGGGGCTTAGTCAGCCCCAGCATTTT. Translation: CAWSPLQGLSQPQHF.

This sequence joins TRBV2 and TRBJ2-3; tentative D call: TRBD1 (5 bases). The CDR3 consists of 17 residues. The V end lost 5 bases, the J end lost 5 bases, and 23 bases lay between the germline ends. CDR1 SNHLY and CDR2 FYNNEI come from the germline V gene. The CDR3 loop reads CASSNLLLSLRGDTQYF. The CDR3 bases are TGTGCCAGCAGTAACTTACTACTAAGCCTAAGGGGAGATACGCAGTATTTT.

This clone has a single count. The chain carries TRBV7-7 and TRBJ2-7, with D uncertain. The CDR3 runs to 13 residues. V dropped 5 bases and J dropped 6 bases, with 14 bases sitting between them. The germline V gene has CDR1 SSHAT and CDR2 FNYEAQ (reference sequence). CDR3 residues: CASSPGLGVEQYF. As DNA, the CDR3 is TGTGCCAGCAGCCCCGGGCTTGGGGTCGAGCAGTACTTC.

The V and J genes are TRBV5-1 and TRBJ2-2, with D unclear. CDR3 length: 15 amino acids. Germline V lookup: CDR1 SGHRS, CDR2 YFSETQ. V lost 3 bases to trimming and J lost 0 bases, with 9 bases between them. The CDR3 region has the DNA TGCGCCAGCAGCTCAGGACCTTCGAACACCGGGGAGCTGTTTTTT. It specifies CASSSGPSNTGELFF.

CDR3 DNA sequence: TGTGCCAGCTCGGGACAGGGTGGTGTTCAGCCCCAGCATTTT. This encodes CASSGQGGVQPQHF. V is TRBV18 and J is TRBJ1-5; 9 positions agree with TRBD1. CDR3 length: 14 residues. Germline CDR1 is KGHSH and CDR2 is LQKENI. Trimming took 6 bases from V and 6 from J; bases not matched to a gene: 6.

The CDR3 region has the DNA TGTGCCACCGCTCTAGGGGGGGGGCGCCGAGGCTACACCTTC. Its protein product is CATALGGGRRGYTF. The chain couples TRBV15 to TRBJ1-2; a possible D gene is TRBD1 (6 bases). The V and J ends lost 8 bases and 8 bases respectively, with 21 bases between them. The length of the CDR3 is 14 residues. Germline V gene data show CDR1 as LNHNV and CDR2 as YYDKDF (reference sequence).

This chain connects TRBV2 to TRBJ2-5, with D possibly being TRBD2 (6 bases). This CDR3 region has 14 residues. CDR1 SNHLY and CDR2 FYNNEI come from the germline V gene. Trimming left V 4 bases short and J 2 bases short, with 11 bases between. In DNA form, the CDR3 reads TGTGCCAGCAGTGGGGTGGGGGGTCAAGAGACCCAGTACTTC. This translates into CASSGVGGQETQYF.

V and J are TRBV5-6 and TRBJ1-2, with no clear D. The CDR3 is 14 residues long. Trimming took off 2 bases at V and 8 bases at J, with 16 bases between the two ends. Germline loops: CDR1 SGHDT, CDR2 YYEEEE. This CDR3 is CASSFVQTRGGYTF. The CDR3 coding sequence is TGTGCCAGCAGCTTCGTTCAAACCCGAGGGGGCTACACCTTC. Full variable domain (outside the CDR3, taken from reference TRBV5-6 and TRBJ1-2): DAGVTQSPTHLIKTRGQQVTLRCSPKSGHDTVSWYQQALGQGPQFIFQYYEEEERQRGNFPDRFSGHQFPNYSSELNVNALLLGDSALYLCASSFVQTRGGYTFGSGTRLTVV.

The CDR3 DNA is TGTGCCAGCAGTTTCGGACTTGGGAACTACGAGCAGTACTTC. Amino acid sequence: CASSFGLGNYEQYF. This chain uses TRBV28 with TRBJ2-7, with TRBD2 as a possible D gene (5 bases). V lost 3 bases to trimming and J lost 3 bases, with 12 bases between them. Germline V gene lookup returns CDR1 MDHEN and CDR2 SYDVKM. There are 14 residues in the CDR3.

The CDR3 loop is CASSSRHAVSYEQYF. CDR3 sequence (DNA): TGTGCCAGCAGCTCAAGACATGCGGTATCCTACGAGCAGTACTTC. The rearrangement links TRBV11-1 to TRBJ2-7; D remains ambiguous. CDR3 length: 15 amino acids. V was cut by 4 bases and J by 1 base, with 14 bases left in between. Germline CDR1 reads SGHAT; CDR2 reads FQDESV (reference sequence).